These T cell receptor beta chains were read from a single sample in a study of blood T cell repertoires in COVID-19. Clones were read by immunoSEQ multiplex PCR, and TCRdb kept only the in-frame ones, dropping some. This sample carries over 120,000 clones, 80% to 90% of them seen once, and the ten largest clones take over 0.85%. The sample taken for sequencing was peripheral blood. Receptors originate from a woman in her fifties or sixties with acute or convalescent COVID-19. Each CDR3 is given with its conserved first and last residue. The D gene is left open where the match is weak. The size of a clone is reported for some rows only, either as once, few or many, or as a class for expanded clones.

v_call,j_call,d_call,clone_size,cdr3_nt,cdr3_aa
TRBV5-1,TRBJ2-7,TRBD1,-,TGCGCCAGCAGCGTCCCTACAGGGGCTTACGAGCAGTACTTC,CASSVPTGAYEQYF
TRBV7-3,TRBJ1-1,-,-,TGTGCCAGCAGCCCAGGACAGCTACCTGAAGCTTTCTTT,CASSPGQLPEAFF
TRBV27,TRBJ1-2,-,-,TGTGCCAGCGGGCCTCCCTATGGCTACACCTTC,CASGPPYGYTF
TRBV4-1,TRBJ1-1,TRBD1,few,TGCGCCAGCAGCCAAGCCGAGGACAGGGGGACAACTGAAGCTTTCTTT,CASSQAEDRGTTEAFF
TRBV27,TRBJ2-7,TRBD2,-,TGTGCCAGCAGGGGGACTAGGCATTACGAGCAGTACTTC,CASRGTRHYEQYF
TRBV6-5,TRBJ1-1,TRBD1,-,TGTGCCAGCAGTCCCGACAGGGGGCGAAGGACTGAAGCTTTCTTT,CASSPDRGRRTEAFF
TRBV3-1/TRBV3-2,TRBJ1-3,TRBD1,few,TGTGCCAGCAGCCAAGGAGGGACAGGGGGAAACACCATATATTTT,CASSQGGTGGNTIYF
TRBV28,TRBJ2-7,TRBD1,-,TGTGCCAGCAGTAGTACCGGGACAGGGGGCTACGAGCAGTACTTC,CASSSTGTGGYEQYF
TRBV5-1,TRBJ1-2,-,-,TGCGCCAGCAGCACTCACTCGACGGGGAATTATGGCTACACCTTC,CASSTHSTGNYGYTF
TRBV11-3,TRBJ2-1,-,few,TGTGCCAGCAGCTCCGGGGGGCGTTACAATGAGCAGTTCTTC,CASSSGGRYNEQFF
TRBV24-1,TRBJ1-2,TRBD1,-,TGTGCCACCAGTGACCGGACAGGTAACTATGGCTACACCTTC,CATSDRTGNYGYTF
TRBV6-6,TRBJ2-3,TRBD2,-,TGTGCCAGCAGTCCTCTTCTGCGGGAGGCCACAGATACGCAGTATTTT,CASSPLLREATDTQYF
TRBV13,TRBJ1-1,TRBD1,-,TGTGCCAGCAGACAGCAGGGGGAAAGCGGTTACACTGAAGCTTTCTTT,CASRQQGESGYTEAFF
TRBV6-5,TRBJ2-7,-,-,TGTGCCAGCACTCGGACAGACAGCTCCTACGAGCAGTACTTC,CASTRTDSSYEQYF
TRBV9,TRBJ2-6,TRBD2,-,TGTGCCAGCAGCCCGTGGGCGGGGGGACATGGGGCCAACGTCCTGACTTTC,CASSPWAGGHGANVLTF
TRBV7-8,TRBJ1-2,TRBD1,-,TGTGCCAGCAGCTTTGAGGGACAGGGGATCTATGGCTACACCTTC,CASSFEGQGIYGYTF
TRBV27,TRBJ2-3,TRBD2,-,TGTGCCAGCAGTGTCCTCTTCCTTAGCGGGGGGCCCTACACAGATACGCAGTATTTT,CASSVLFLSGGPYTDTQYF
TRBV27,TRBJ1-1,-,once,TGTGCCAGCAGTTTCGGGAGACAGAACACTGAAGCTTTCTTT,CASSFGRQNTEAFF
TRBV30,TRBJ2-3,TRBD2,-,TGTGCCTGGAGCCCCGGGAGGGGGGTGGATACGCAGTATTTT,CAWSPGRGVDTQYF
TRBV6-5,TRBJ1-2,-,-,TGTGCCAGCAGCCCCGCGGGGGCCCTATATGGCTACACCTTC,CASSPAGALYGYTF
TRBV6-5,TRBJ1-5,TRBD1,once,TGTGCCAGCAGTTACTCGCGGACAGGGGATCAGCCCCAGCATTTT,CASSYSRTGDQPQHF
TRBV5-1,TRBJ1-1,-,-,TGCGCCAGCAGCCAACAGACAGTGTTCACTGAAGCTTTCTTT,CASSQQTVFTEAFF
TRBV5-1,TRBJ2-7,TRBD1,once,TGCGCCACTACTACAGGGGGCTCCAAGCAGTACTTC,CATTTGGSKQYF
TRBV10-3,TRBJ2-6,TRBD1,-,TGTGCCATCAGGATACTCCGGGACAGGAGCTCTGGGGCCAACGTCCTGACTTTC,CAIRILRDRSSGANVLTF
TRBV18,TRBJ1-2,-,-,TGTGCCAGCTCACCACCGGACAGAAGGGGCTACACCTTC,CASSPPDRRGYTF
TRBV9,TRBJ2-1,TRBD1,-,TGTGCCAGCACTAAGACAGGGGGCTCCTACAATGAGCAGTTCTTC,CASTKTGGSYNEQFF
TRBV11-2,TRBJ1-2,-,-,TGTGCCAGCAGCTTAAGGGGGGGCAACTATGGCTACACCTTC,CASSLRGGNYGYTF
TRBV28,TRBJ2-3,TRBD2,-,TGTGCCAGCCCCCCGACTAGCGGGGTCACAGATACGCAGTATTTT,CASPPTSGVTDTQYF
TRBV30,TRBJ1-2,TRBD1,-,TGTGCCTGGAGTTTTTCCGGGACAGATGGGCACTATGGCTACACCTTC,CAWSFSGTDGHYGYTF